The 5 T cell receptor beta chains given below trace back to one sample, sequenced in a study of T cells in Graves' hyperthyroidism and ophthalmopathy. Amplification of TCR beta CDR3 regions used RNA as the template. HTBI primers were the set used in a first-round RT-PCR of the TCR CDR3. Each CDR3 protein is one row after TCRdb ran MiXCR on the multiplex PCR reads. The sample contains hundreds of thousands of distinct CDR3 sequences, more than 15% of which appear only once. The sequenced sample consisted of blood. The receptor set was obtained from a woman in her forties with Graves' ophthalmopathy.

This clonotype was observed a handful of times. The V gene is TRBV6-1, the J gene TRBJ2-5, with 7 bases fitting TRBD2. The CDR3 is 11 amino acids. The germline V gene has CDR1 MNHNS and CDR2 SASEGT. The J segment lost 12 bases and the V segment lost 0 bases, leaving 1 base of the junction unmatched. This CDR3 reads CASSEAGREYF. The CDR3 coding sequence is TGTGCCAGCAGTGAAGCGGGGAGGGAGTACTTC.

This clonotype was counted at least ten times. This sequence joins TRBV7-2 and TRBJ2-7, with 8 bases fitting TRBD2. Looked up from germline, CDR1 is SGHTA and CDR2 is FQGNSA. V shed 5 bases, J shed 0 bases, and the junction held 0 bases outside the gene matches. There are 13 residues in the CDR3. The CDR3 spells CASSGTSSYEQYF. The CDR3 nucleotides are TGTGCCAGCAGCGGGACTAGCTCCTACGAGCAGTACTTC.

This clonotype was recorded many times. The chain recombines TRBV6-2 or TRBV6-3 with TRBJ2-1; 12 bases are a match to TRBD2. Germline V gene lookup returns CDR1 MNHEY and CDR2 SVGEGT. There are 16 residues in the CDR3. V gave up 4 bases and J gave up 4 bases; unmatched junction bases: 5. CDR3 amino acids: CASSSSGTSGYNEQFF. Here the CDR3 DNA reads TGTGCCAGCAGTTCCTCCGGGACTAGCGGGTACAATGAGCAGTTCTTC.

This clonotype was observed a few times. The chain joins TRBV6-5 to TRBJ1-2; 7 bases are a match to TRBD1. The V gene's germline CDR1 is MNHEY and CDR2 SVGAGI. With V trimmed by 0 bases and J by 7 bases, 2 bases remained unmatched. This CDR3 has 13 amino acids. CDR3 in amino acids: CASSYSTGFGYTF. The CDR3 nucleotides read TGTGCCAGCAGTTACTCGACAGGGTTTGGCTACACCTTC.

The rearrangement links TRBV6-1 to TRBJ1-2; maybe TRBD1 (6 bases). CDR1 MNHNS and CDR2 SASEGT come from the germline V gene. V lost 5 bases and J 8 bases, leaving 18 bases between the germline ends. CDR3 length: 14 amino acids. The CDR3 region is CASSPRGRVGGYTF. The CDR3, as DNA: TGTGCCAGCAGTCCCCGGGGGCGGGTCGGCGGCTACACCTTC.